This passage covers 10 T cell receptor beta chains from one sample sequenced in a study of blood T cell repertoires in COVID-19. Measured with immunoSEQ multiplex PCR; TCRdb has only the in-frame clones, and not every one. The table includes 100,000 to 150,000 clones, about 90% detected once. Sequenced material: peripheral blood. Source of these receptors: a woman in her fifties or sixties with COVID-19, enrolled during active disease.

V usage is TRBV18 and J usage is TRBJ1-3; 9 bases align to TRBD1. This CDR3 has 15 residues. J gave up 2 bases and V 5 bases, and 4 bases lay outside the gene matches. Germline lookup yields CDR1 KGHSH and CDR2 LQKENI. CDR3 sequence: CASSGTGGTGNTIYF. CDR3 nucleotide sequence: TGTGCCAGCTCAGGTACAGGGGGCACTGGAAACACCATATATTTT.

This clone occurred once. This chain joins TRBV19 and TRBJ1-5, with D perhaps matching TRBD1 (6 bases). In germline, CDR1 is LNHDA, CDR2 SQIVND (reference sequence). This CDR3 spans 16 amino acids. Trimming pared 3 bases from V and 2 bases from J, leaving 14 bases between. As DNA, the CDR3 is TGTGCCAGTAGTATCGGGGGGGCGCAGGGCAATCAGCCCCAGCATTTT. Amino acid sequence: CASSIGGAQGNQPQHF. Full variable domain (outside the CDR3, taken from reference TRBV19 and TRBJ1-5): DGGITQSPKYLFRKEGQNVTLSCEQNLNHDAMYWYRQDPGQGLRLIYYSQIVNDFQKGDIAEGYSVSREKKESFPLTVTSAQKNPTAFYLCASSIGGAQGNQPQHFGDGTRLSIL.

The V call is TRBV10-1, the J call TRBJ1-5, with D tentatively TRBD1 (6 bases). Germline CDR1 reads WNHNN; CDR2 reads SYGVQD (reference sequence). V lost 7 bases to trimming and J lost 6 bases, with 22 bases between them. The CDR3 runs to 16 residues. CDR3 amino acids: CASTPPPGHRGQPQHF. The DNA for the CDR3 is TGCGCCAGCACCCCCCCTCCGGGACATCGAGGTCAGCCCCAGCATTTT.

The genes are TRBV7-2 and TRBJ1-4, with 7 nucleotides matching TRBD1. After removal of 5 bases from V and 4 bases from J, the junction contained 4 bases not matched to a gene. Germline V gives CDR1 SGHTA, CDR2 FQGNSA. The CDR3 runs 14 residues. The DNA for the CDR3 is TGTGCCAGCAGCCGGGACAGCCTTAATGAAAAACTGTTTTTT. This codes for CASSRDSLNEKLFF.

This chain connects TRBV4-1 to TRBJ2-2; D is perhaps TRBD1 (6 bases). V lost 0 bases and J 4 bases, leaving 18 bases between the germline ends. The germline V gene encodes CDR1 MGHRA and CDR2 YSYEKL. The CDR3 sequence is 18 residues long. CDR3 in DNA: TGCGCCAGCAGCCAAGAGGTCCAGGGGCTGGGCTCCACCGGGGAGCTGTTTTTT. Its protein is CASSQEVQGLGSTGELFF.

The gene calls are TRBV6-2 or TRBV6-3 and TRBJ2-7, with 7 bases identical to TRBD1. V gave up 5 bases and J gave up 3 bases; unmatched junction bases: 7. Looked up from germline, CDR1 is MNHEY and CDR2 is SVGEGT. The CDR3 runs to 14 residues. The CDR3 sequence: CASSQDRQLYEQYF. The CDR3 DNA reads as TGTGCCAGCAGTCAGGACAGGCAACTCTACGAGCAGTACTTC.

The CDR3 protein is CASSLWGGVEQYF. The CDR3 bases are TGTGCCAGCAGCTTGTGGGGCGGTGTCGAGCAGTACTTC. V is TRBV5-4 and J is TRBJ2-7; D possibly corresponds to TRBD1 (5 bases). Germline V CDR1 and CDR2: SGHNT, YYREEE (reference sequence). With 1 base removed from V and 6 bases from J, the gap between germline ends came to 11 bases. The CDR3 runs 13 residues.

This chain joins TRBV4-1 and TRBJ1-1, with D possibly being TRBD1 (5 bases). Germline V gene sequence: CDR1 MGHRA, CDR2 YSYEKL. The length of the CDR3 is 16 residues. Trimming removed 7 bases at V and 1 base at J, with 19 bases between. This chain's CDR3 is CASNTKPGTSNTEAFF. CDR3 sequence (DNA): TGCGCCAGCAATACCAAGCCCGGGACTTCGAACACTGAAGCTTTCTTT.

The CDR3 nucleotides read TGTGCCAGTAGGTGGGGACGGGGACAGTTCGCGAACACCGGGGAGCTGTTTTTT. Protein product: CASRWGRGQFANTGELFF. The chain uses TRBV19 and TRBJ2-2, with 7 bases fitting TRBD1. The CDR3 consists of 18 residues. After removal of 6 bases from V and 0 bases from J, the junction contained 13 bases not matched to a gene. CDR1 LNHDA and CDR2 SQIVND come from the germline V gene (reference sequence).

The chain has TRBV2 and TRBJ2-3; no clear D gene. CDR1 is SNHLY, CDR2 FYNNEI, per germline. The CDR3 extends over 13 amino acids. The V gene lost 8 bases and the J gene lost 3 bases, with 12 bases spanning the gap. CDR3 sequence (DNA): TGTGCCAGCTCTTACGAGGCTACAGATACGCAGTATTTT. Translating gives CASSYEATDTQYF.